This T cell receptor beta chain was sequenced for a study of T cells after yellow fever vaccination. Trimming took 2 bases from V and 0 from J, leaving 25 bases between them. This CDR3 spans 20 amino acids. The germline CDR1 and CDR2 sequences are MGHRA and YSYEKL. This clonotype was detected ten times or more. The target antigen is unknown. TCR cDNA was made by 5'RACE template switching, adding a universal primer site and UMIs. TCRdb redid the calling of the 5' RACE reads with MiXCR, one entry per CDR3 protein. The sample has some 160,000 distinct CDR3 sequences, 7% to 10% seen once. General study results and limits: Only a small proportion of the clonotypes turned up in both the CD4 and the CD8 compartments, likely arising from convergent recombination. Abundant clonotypes (contaminants from the bulk population) could be present in FACS-sorted repertoires.

The TCR originated in a man aged 18 to 30 who received the YFV17D yellow fever vaccine. The chain has TRBV4-1 and TRBJ1-2; possible D gene TRBD1, 6 bases. The specimen comprised CD8+ T cells sorted from PBMCs, sampled 45 days after the yellow fever booster vaccination. The CDR3 nucleotides read TGCGCCAGCAGCCAAAGAAGGTGGAACAGGGTGGGGAATTCTAACTATGGCTACACCTTC. It specifies CASSQRRWNRVGNSNYGYTF.